The sequence of this TCR beta chain was determined in a study of T cells in Graves' hyperthyroidism and ophthalmopathy. Study-level background: Once the initial diagnosis was made, peripheral blood was obtained before any treatment. Study-wide results and limits: The model predicted ophthalmopathy a median approximately 6.3 months before onset.

The ends were cut back, 6 bases at V and 1 base at J, with 9 bases in the middle. Per the germline V gene, CDR1 is SNHLY and CDR2 is FYNNEI. The CDR3 loop spans 13 amino acids. Ophthalmopathy patients had Clinical Activity Score at least 3, NOSPECS grade at least 4, duration under 3 months. Exclusion of patients followed from uncontrolled infection, other autoimmune disease, pregnancy or lactation. At least ten counts were recorded for this clonotype. Antigen specificity is unknown. There were TCR beta CDR3 regions amplified from RNA transcripts. The study used the HTBI primer set for a first-round RT-PCR of the TCR CDR3. One entry per CDR3 protein, called by TCRdb with MiXCR from the multiplex PCR reads. The data show roughly 500,000 distinct CDR3 sequences, less than 25% seen once.

The TCR comes from a young woman with Graves' ophthalmopathy. The rearrangement joins TRBV2 to TRBJ1-1, with TRBD1 as a possible D gene (6 bases). The sequencing input was blood. As DNA, the CDR3 is TGTGCCAGCAGGGAGGGGGAGAACACTGAAGCTTTCTTT. It encodes CASREGENTEAFF. The full variable domain, with the rest looked up from reference TRBV2 and TRBJ1-1, is EPEVTQTPSHQVTQMGQEVILRCVPISNHLYFYWYRQILGQKVEFLVSFYNNEISEKSEIFDDQFSVERPDGSNFTLKIRSTKLEDSAMYFCASREGENTEAFFGQGTRLTVV.